Below, 21 T cell receptor beta chains from the same sample are listed, as sequenced in a study of cytomegalovirus exposure and HLA in healthy donors. The table came from immunoSEQ multiplex PCR; TCRdb's copy has only in-frame clones and leaves some out. The sample holds approximately 280,000 clones, 80% to 90% seen once. The sequenced material came from PBMCs. The receptors stem from a woman aged 18-29 years in good health and CMV-seronegative.

The chain joins TRBV6-5 to TRBJ2-3; unclear D gene. CDR3 length: 16 residues. The V end lost 3 bases, the J end lost 0 bases, and 13 bases lay between the germline ends. Germline V gene data show CDR1 as MNHEY and CDR2 as SVGAGI. The CDR3 protein is CASSYSGSSSTDTQYF. As DNA, the CDR3 is TGTGCCAGCAGTTATTCCGGGTCTTCTAGCACAGATACGCAGTATTTT.

The genes are TRBV5-5 and TRBJ2-2; 7 bases line up with TRBD1. The germline V gene has CDR1 SGHKS and CDR2 YYEKEE (reference sequence). V lost 3 bases, J lost 6 bases, and 14 bases stayed unmatched. The CDR3 is 17 residues long. The CDR3 loop reads CASSSGPTGVTAGELFF. In nucleotides, the CDR3 is TGTGCCAGCAGCTCCGGACCCACAGGGGTAACGGCCGGGGAGCTGTTTTTT.

V usage is TRBV10-3 and J usage is TRBJ1-3, with 8 bases aligning to TRBD1. CDR3 size: 16 residues. Germline V gene lookup returns CDR1 ENHRY and CDR2 SYGVKD. V was clipped by 2 bases and J by 4 bases; unmatched bases: 7. The CDR3 nucleotides are TGTGCCATCAGTGAGACGGACAGGGTTGCGGGAAACACCATATATTTT. It specifies CAISETDRVAGNTIYF.

J is TRBJ2-2 and V is TRBV7-3; D gene uncertain. Germline loops: CDR1 SGHTA, CDR2 FQGTGA. Trimming pared 5 bases from V and 4 bases from J, leaving 5 bases between. This CDR3 spans 12 amino acids. CDR3 DNA sequence: TGTGCCAGCAGCCATCCCACCGGGGAGCTGTTTTTT. Translating gives CASSHPTGELFF.

This clone was detected only a few times. The V call is TRBV15, the J call TRBJ1-1; D gene ambiguous. V was clipped by 9 bases and J by 10 bases, with 12 bases between them. Germline loops: CDR1 LNHNV, CDR2 YYDKDF (reference sequence). The CDR3 contains 10 residues. The CDR3 region has the DNA TGTGCCACTACCAGACCTCGAGCTTTCTTT. This encodes CATTRPRAFF.

The V gene is TRBV7-9, the J gene TRBJ1-2; tentative D call: TRBD1 (5 bases). Trimming stripped 1 base from V and 4 bases from J, with 16 bases between. This CDR3 is 16 amino acids long. Germline V gene data show CDR1 as SEHNR and CDR2 as FQNEAQ (reference sequence). The CDR3: CASSLVDSKRAYGYTF. Written as DNA, the CDR3 is TGTGCCAGCAGCTTAGTAGACAGTAAACGGGCCTATGGCTACACCTTC.

V usage is TRBV5-8 and J usage is TRBJ1-1; no clear D gene. CDR1 SGHTS and CDR2 YDEGEE come from the germline V gene. V was clipped by 0 bases and J by 12 bases, with 9 bases between them. The CDR3 consists of 11 residues. CDR3: CASSLVGLPFF. The CDR3 region has the DNA TGTGCCAGCAGCTTGGTCGGACTTCCTTTCTTT.

The chain combines TRBV19 with TRBJ1-5; a weak D match, TRBD1 (6 bases). The V gene's germline CDR1 is LNHDA and CDR2 SQIVND (reference sequence). CDR3 size: 14 residues. The ends were cut back, 10 bases at V and 2 bases at J, with 15 bases in the middle. DNA for the CDR3: TGTGCCACTGACCAGGGGAGAGGCAATCAGCCCCAGCATTTT. Translating it yields CATDQGRGNQPQHF.

CDR3 amino acids: CSVSSGLPYEQYF. The CDR3 coding sequence is TGCAGCGTTAGTTCGGGTTTACCCTACGAGCAGTACTTC. This chain joins TRBV29-1 and TRBJ2-7; no clear D. The CDR3 is 13 residues long. The germline CDR1 and CDR2 sequences are SQVTM and ANQGSEA. Between the trimmed V and J ends, which lost 5 bases and 2 bases, there was a span of 13 bases.

The chain links TRBV15 to TRBJ2-5; TRBD2 agrees at 7 bases. Unmatched junction bases numbered 12, after V lost 2 bases and J lost 3 bases. Germline CDR1 reads LNHNV; CDR2 reads YYDKDF (reference sequence). The CDR3 is made up of 17 amino acids. The DNA of the CDR3 is TGTGCCACCAGCAGATCTCGGGTGGGAGGGAGAGAAGAGACCCAGTACTTC. Translating it yields CATSRSRVGGREETQYF.

This clone has only one observation. The rearrangement uses TRBV5-4 and TRBJ2-7, with 9 bases matching TRBD1. The J segment lost 5 bases and the V segment lost 4 bases, leaving 13 bases of the junction unmatched. Germline V gene lookup returns CDR1 SGHNT and CDR2 YYREEE (reference sequence). The length of the CDR3 is 16 residues. CDR3 DNA: TGTGCCAGCAGCCGTCCTCCGGGACAGGGAAACAACGAGCAGTACTTC. Amino acids: CASSRPPGQGNNEQYF.

The V gene is TRBV18, the J gene TRBJ2-7, with TRBD2 as a possible D gene (7 bases). Between the trimmed V and J ends, which lost 0 bases and 2 bases, there was a span of 14 bases. This CDR3 has 16 residues. Germline loops: CDR1 KGHSH, CDR2 LQKENI. The CDR3 DNA reads TGTGCCAGCTCACCACCTTCTGGGGGGGCGGCCTACGAGCAGTACTTC. It translates to CASSPPSGGAAYEQYF.

As to this clone: One junction end disagrees with the germline gene, perhaps due to a read error. The J gene is TRBJ2-2, the V gene TRBV7-7; 9 bases match TRBD1. CDR3 length equals 15 residues. Germline assignment: CDR1 SSHAT and CDR2 FNYEAQ (reference sequence). The CDR3 DNA sequence: TGTGCTAGCAGCTTACAGGACAGGGGCACCGGGGAGCTGTTTTTT. Protein sequence: CASSLQDRGTGELFF.

The rearrangement uses TRBV5-4 and TRBJ2-2, with TRBD1 matching 10 bases. Germline trimming cut 2 bases from V and 5 bases from J; bases unmatched to any gene: 3. The CDR3 covers 15 residues. Germline V lookup: CDR1 SGHNT, CDR2 YYREEE (reference sequence). CDR3 sequence reads: CASSFGQGETGELFF. The CDR3 DNA reads as TGTGCCAGCAGCTTTGGACAGGGGGAGACCGGGGAGCTGTTTTTT.

This clone has only one observation. The chain uses TRBV6-6 and TRBJ1-1; weak D call: TRBD1 (6 bases). With 6 bases removed from V and 1 base from J, the gap between germline ends came to 9 bases. There are 13 residues in the CDR3. Germline CDR1 is MNHNY and CDR2 is SVGAGI (reference sequence). The CDR3 sequence: CASSLTGNTEAFF. The CDR3 nucleotides read TGTGCCAGCAGCCTGACAGGGAACACTGAAGCTTTCTTT.

This chain uses TRBV6-1 with TRBJ2-7; D is perhaps TRBD2 (5 bases). The CDR3 extends over 14 amino acids. Germline V CDR1 and CDR2: MNHNS, SASEGT. The ends were cut back, 2 bases at V and 2 bases at J, with 10 bases in the middle. DNA for the CDR3: TGTGCCAGCAGTGAATTCTACGGGGCCTACGAGCAGTACTTC. This sequence encodes CASSEFYGAYEQYF.

In this sample, this clone turned up once. V and J are TRBV4-1 and TRBJ1-6; D is perhaps TRBD1 (5 bases). The CDR3 sequence is 17 residues long. Germline CDR1 is MGHRA and CDR2 is YSYEKL. V shed 2 bases and J shed 5 bases, with 16 bases lying between them. The CDR3 region is CASSQRPRTPDNSPLHF. CDR3 DNA sequence: TGCGCCAGCAGCCAACGACCTCGGACACCCGATAATTCACCCCTCCACTTT.

This clone was counted a few times. The junction differs from germline at one of its ends, possibly a read error. The CDR3 loop reads CASNLQGASGYTF. The DNA of the CDR3 is TGTGCCAGCAACTTACAGGGGGCGAGTGGCTACACCTTC. The J gene is TRBJ1-2, the V gene TRBV13; 9 positions match TRBD1. The CDR3 is 13 residues long. Germline values: CDR1 PRHDT, CDR2 FYEKMQ (reference sequence).

The CDR3 region is CASSLDRGRYNEQFF. In DNA form, the CDR3 reads TGTGCCAGCAGCTTGGACAGGGGCCGCTACAATGAGCAGTTCTTC. The chain has TRBV7-6 and TRBJ2-1; TRBD1 matches at 9 bases. V was clipped by 3 bases and J by 3 bases; unmatched bases: 3. Germline CDR1 SGHVS, CDR2 FNYEAQ. The length of the CDR3 is 15 residues. Variable domain in full (rest from reference TRBV7-6 and TRBJ2-1): GAGVSQSPRYKVTKRGQDVALRCDPISGHVSLYWYRQALGQGPEFLTYFNYEAQQDKSGLPNDRFSAERPEGSISTLTIQRTEQRDSAMYRCASSLDRGRYNEQFFGPGTRLTVL.

This chain joins TRBV25-1 and TRBJ2-7; 9 nucleotides line up with TRBD1. V dropped 5 bases and J dropped 3; count of bases not matched to a gene: 2. From germline, CDR1 is MGHDK and CDR2 SYGVNS. This CDR3 is 13 amino acids long. CDR3 loop: CASSWGQGYEQYF. CDR3 coding DNA: TGTGCCAGCAGTTGGGGACAGGGCTACGAGCAGTACTTC.

The chain recombines TRBV5-1 with TRBJ2-7, with D possibly matching TRBD1 (6 bases). Germline V lookup: CDR1 SGHRS, CDR2 YFSETQ. The CDR3 runs to 13 residues. Trimming removed 4 bases from V and 4 bases from J, with 12 bases in between. The CDR3 region has the DNA TGCGCCAGCAGCCTCCTGGACAGATACGAGCAGTACTTC. The encoded protein is CASSLLDRYEQYF. The complete variable domain, with remaining parts taken from reference TRBV5-1 and TRBJ2-7, reads KAGVTQTPRYLIKTRGQQVTLSCSPISGHRSVSWYQQTPGQGLQFLFEYFSETQRNKGNFPGRFSGRQFSNSRSEMNVSTLELGDSALYLCASSLLDRYEQYFGPGTRLTVT.